Listed here are 28 T cell receptor beta chains from one sample, sequenced in a study of T cell repertoires in ileal Crohn's disease. Time point of the sample: inflamed ileum from the surgical specimen. Profiling relied on immunoSEQ multiplex PCR, and the TCRdb table lists in-frame clones only, not all of them. The sample gives around 15,000 clones, roughly 80% of which show up once; approximately 15% is in the top ten. The sample taken for sequencing was ileal tissue. These receptors came from an adult with Crohn's disease.

CDR3 nucleotides: TGTGCCAGCTGCCCCTTTTTTGCAACCGGGGAGCTGTTTTTT. This sequence encodes CASCPFFATGELFF. The chain employs TRBV27 and TRBJ2-2; D not resolved. CDR3 length: 14 residues. In germline, CDR1 is MNHEY, CDR2 SMNVEV (reference sequence). V lost 8 bases to trimming and J lost 5 bases, with 15 bases between them.

This chain joins TRBV7-3 and TRBJ2-7, with 8 bases aligning to TRBD2. J lost 3 bases, V lost 2 bases, and 12 bases had no gene match. The length of the CDR3 is 17 residues. In germline, CDR1 is SGHTA, CDR2 FQGTGA. This CDR3 reads CASSLSLSGTIVYEQYF. The CDR3 DNA is TGTGCCAGCAGCTTATCCCTTAGCGGGACTATAGTCTACGAGCAGTACTTC.

This rearrangement joins TRBV2 to TRBJ2-3; D remains unclear. Germline assignment: CDR1 SNHLY and CDR2 FYNNEI. The CDR3 has 12 residues. Trimming shortened V by 7 bases and J by 4 bases, and 9 bases separated the two germline ends. In DNA, the CDR3 is TGTGCCAGCATCCCGCTTGCAGATACGCAGTATTTT. It translates to CASIPLADTQYF.

Only one count was recorded for this clone. This chain links TRBV7-8 with TRBJ1-4, with D possibly TRBD1 on 6 matching bases. Trimming removed 5 bases from V and 8 bases from J, with 21 bases in between. CDR1 SGHVS and CDR2 FQNEAQ come from the germline V gene. The CDR3 has 16 amino acids. The CDR3 protein is CASSPRGGGAREKLFF. The CDR3 DNA follows: TGTGCCAGCAGCCCCCGCGGGGGGGGCGCACGGGAAAAACTGTTTTTT.

V and J are TRBV25-1 and TRBJ1-1, with D possibly TRBD1 on 5 matching bases. V lost 2 bases, J lost 4 bases, and 11 bases lay in between. CDR1 and CDR2 (germline): MGHDK, SYGVNS. The CDR3 totals 14 residues. The CDR3 coding sequence is TGTGCCAGCAGTGAAGGCGACAGTTCCACTGAAGCTTTCTTT. This translates into CASSEGDSSTEAFF.

This clone was recorded once. The V call is TRBV4-1, the J call TRBJ1-1; D call uncertain. The CDR3 covers 13 residues. Germline CDR1 and CDR2: MGHRA and YSYEKL. Trimming took 4 bases from V and 2 from J, leaving 8 bases between them. Here the CDR3 DNA reads TGCGCCAGCAGCCCCCGGGGAAACACTGAAGCTTTCTTT. Residues: CASSPRGNTEAFF.

The genes are TRBV10-3 and TRBJ1-6; 7 bases align to TRBD1. Germline values: CDR1 ENHRY, CDR2 SYGVKD. V shed 2 bases, J shed 6 bases, and the junction held 1 base outside the gene matches. The CDR3 length is 14 residues. Here the CDR3 reads CAISETGANSPLHF. In DNA form, the CDR3 reads TGTGCCATCAGTGAGACAGGGGCTAATTCACCCCTCCACTTT.

The J gene is TRBJ1-1, the V gene TRBV15; a weak D match, TRBD1 (5 bases). Germline values: CDR1 LNHNV, CDR2 YYDKDF (reference sequence). V dropped 0 bases and J dropped 11 bases, with 16 bases sitting between them. The CDR3 totals 14 residues. CDR3 residues: CATSRDPRGPEAFF. CDR3 coding DNA: TGTGCCACCAGCAGAGATCCCCGGGGACCCGAGGCTTTCTTT.

In this sample, this clone turned up a few times. The chain recombines TRBV6-4 with TRBJ2-7; 7 positions agree with TRBD2. Germline loops: CDR1 MRHNA, CDR2 SNTAGT. V gave up 3 bases and J gave up 0 bases; unmatched junction bases: 2. The CDR3 is 14 residues long. The CDR3 bases are TGTGCCAGCAGTGAGGGGGGGAGCTCCTACGAGCAGTACTTC. Amino acids: CASSEGGSSYEQYF.

The J gene is TRBJ1-5, the V gene TRBV30; 8 bases are a match to TRBD1. The CDR3 is made up of 13 amino acids. CDR1 GTSNPN and CDR2 SVGIG come from the germline V gene (reference sequence). Trimming cost V 5 bases and J 5 bases; bases outside gene matches: 5. CDR3 in amino acids: CAWEQGEDQPQHF. Written as DNA, the CDR3 is TGTGCCTGGGAACAGGGGGAAGATCAGCCCCAGCATTTT.

This CDR3 reads CASSGATDTQYF. The CDR3 nucleotides are TGTGCCAGCTCAGGGGCTACAGATACGCAGTATTTT. The chain links TRBV18 to TRBJ2-3; TRBD1 is a possible D gene (5 bases). Germline V lookup: CDR1 KGHSH, CDR2 LQKENI. The CDR3 loop spans 12 amino acids. The V end was cut by 5 bases, the J end by 3 bases, with 6 bases between.

This chain links TRBV27 with TRBJ1-6, with TRBD1 matching 8 bases. The CDR3 consists of 15 residues. V shed 1 base and J 9 bases; nucleotides not matched to a gene: 5. Germline V gene lookup returns CDR1 MNHEY and CDR2 SMNVEV (reference sequence). The CDR3 region is CASSLYGTGASPLHF. CDR3 sequence (DNA): TGTGCCAGCAGTTTATACGGGACAGGAGCTTCACCCCTCCACTTT.

The V and J genes are TRBV18 and TRBJ2-5, with 13 bases lining up with TRBD2. The trim removed 2 bases at V and 2 bases at J, leaving 2 bases unmatched. The germline V gene has CDR1 KGHSH and CDR2 LQKENI. The CDR3 loop spans 16 amino acids. This chain's CDR3 is CASSPELAGGQETQYF. CDR3 bases: TGTGCCAGCTCACCAGAACTAGCGGGGGGGCAAGAGACCCAGTACTTC.

A single count supports this clone. The chain combines TRBV27 with TRBJ2-2; TRBD1 matches at 9 bases. The CDR3 contains 15 residues. CDR1 and CDR2 (germline): MNHEY, SMNVEV (reference sequence). V lost 6 bases, J lost 5 bases, and 7 bases stayed unmatched. CDR3: CASSLIGQGTGELFF. The DNA for the CDR3 is TGTGCCAGCAGCCTTATCGGACAGGGGACCGGGGAGCTGTTTTTT.

The chain is built from TRBV19 and TRBJ1-1; D might be TRBD1 (6 bases). Per germline, CDR1 LNHDA and CDR2 SQIVND (reference sequence). The V gene lost 1 base and the J gene lost 5 bases, with 14 bases spanning the gap. CDR3 length equals 15 residues. CDR3 bases: TGTGCCAGTAGTATAGGGGGGGCGCCTGAAACTGAAGCTTTCTTT. Translated, it gives CASSIGGAPETEAFF.

This chain links TRBV2 with TRBJ1-1; D not resolved. Trimming pared 6 bases from V and 0 bases from J, leaving 8 bases between. The CDR3 totals 13 residues. CDR1 and CDR2 (germline): SNHLY, FYNNEI. As DNA, the CDR3 is TGTGCCAGCAGCCTTGGTCTGAACACTGAAGCTTTCTTT. This sequence encodes CASSLGLNTEAFF.

The chain is built from TRBV6-6 and TRBJ1-1; D is perhaps TRBD1 (6 bases). The germline V gene encodes CDR1 MNHNY and CDR2 SVGAGI (reference sequence). V was shortened by 0 bases and J by 4 bases, with 12 bases between the two germline ends. CDR3 size: 15 residues. The CDR3 sequence: CASSYSRPGATEAFF. The CDR3 bases are TGTGCCAGCAGTTACTCAAGGCCGGGGGCCACTGAAGCTTTCTTT.

This rearrangement joins TRBV4-1 to TRBJ1-1; TRBD1 matches 9 bases. V lost 3 bases and J lost 3; bases outside the gene matches: 5. Germline assignment: CDR1 MGHRA and CDR2 YSYEKL. This CDR3 spans 15 amino acids. DNA of the CDR3: TGCGCCAGCAGCCACAGACAGGGGGTGGACACTGAAGCTTTCTTT. Translated, it gives CASSHRQGVDTEAFF.

The V and J genes are TRBV6-5 and TRBJ1-1, with D possibly matching TRBD1 (6 bases). CDR1 and CDR2 (germline): MNHEY, SVGAGI. V was trimmed by 2 bases and J by 5 bases, leaving 9 bases between them. This CDR3 contains 13 residues. CDR3 region: CASSYDRYTEAFF. CDR3 in DNA: TGTGCCAGCAGTTACGACAGGTATACTGAAGCTTTCTTT.

This clone was counted a few times. V usage is TRBV5-1 and J usage is TRBJ2-1; D is undetermined. The germline CDR1 and CDR2 sequences are SGHRS and YFSETQ. V was pared by 3 bases and J by 2 bases, with 12 bases between. The CDR3 has 15 residues. This CDR3 is CASSSATVTYNEQFF. The CDR3, as DNA: TGCGCCAGCAGCTCAGCAACAGTGACCTACAATGAGCAGTTCTTC.

V is TRBV29-1 and J is TRBJ2-7; the D is unclear. V lost 1 base, J lost 2 bases, and 6 bases lay in between. CDR3 length equals 12 residues. CDR1 is SQVTM and CDR2 is ANQGSEA in the germline V gene. CDR3 coding DNA: TGCAGCGTTGAAGGTCAGGCCTACGAGCAGTACTTC. It translates to CSVEGQAYEQYF.

V gene TRBV10-3 combines with J gene TRBJ1-2; a weak D match, TRBD1 (5 bases). V was pared by 10 bases and J by 3 bases, with 15 bases between. The CDR3 is 13 residues long. The V gene's germline CDR1 is ENHRY and CDR2 SYGVKD. The CDR3 loop reads CASSPRVHYGYTF. CDR3 DNA sequence: TGTGCCAGCAGCCCCAGGGTTCACTATGGCTACACCTTC.

This clone showed up just a few times. The chain employs TRBV13 and TRBJ2-7, with D unclear. Trimming stripped 5 bases from V and 6 bases from J, with 17 bases between. Looked up from germline, CDR1 is PRHDT and CDR2 is FYEKMQ (reference sequence). The CDR3 consists of 14 residues. The CDR3 region is CASSPSGASLEQYF. For the CDR3, the DNA is TGTGCCAGCAGCCCATCCGGAGCCTCCCTCGAGCAGTACTTC.

This clone was seen just once. This chain links TRBV5-6 with TRBJ2-6; D gene ambiguous. CDR3 length: 18 residues. Trimming stripped 1 base from V and 0 bases from J, with 14 bases between. Germline V gene sequence: CDR1 SGHDT, CDR2 YYEEEE. CDR3 nucleotides: TGTGCCAGCAGCTTGACGACGAGATCTGGCTCTGGGGCCAACGTCCTGACTTTC. Amino acids: CASSLTTRSGSGANVLTF.

The chain combines TRBV9 with TRBJ2-1, with 11 bases aligning to TRBD2. The CDR3 length is 16 residues. V was pared by 0 bases and J by 6 bases, with 5 bases of the junction left unmatched. The germline CDR1 and CDR2 sequences are SGDLS and YYNGEE. The CDR3 DNA reads TGTGCCAGCAGCGTAGTAGCGGGGGGGCCTATCAATGAGCAGTTCTTC. Translating it yields CASSVVAGGPINEQFF.

This rearrangement joins TRBV11-2 to TRBJ1-3; no clear D gene. Germline CDR1 is SGHAT and CDR2 is FQNNGV. Trimming shortened V by 1 base and J by 4 bases, and 5 bases separated the two germline ends. CDR3 length: 13 residues. CDR3 sequence reads: CASSLGRGNTIYF. CDR3 bases: TGTGCCAGCAGCTTAGGCAGGGGAAACACCATATATTTT.

V is TRBV21-1 and J is TRBJ2-6; the table calls TRBD1, which could not be checked here. TRBV21-1 is a pseudogene segment. The CDR3 totals 16 residues. Here the CDR3 reads CASRNRDKAGANVLTF. In nucleotides, the CDR3 is TGTGCCAGCAGAAACCGGGACAAAGCTGGGGCCAACGTCCTGACTTTC.

The chain links TRBV5-4 to TRBJ2-3, with a tentative D call TRBD1 (6 bases). The CDR3 is made up of 16 amino acids. Germline assignment: CDR1 SGHNT and CDR2 YYREEE (reference sequence). V gave up 4 bases and J gave up 0 bases, with 15 bases separating them. The CDR3 spells CASSNEGGPSTDTQYF. Written as DNA, the CDR3 is TGTGCCAGCAGCAACGAAGGGGGACCGAGCACAGATACGCAGTATTTT.